This entry features one T cell receptor beta chain sequence. CDR1 is ENHRY, CDR2 SYGVKD, per germline. The CDR3 loop spans 14 amino acids. The V segment lost 10 bases and the J segment 4 bases; nucleotides outside the gene matches: 12. The source of the sample is a study of blood T cell repertoires in COVID-19. Study overall: Specimens from acute and convalescent COVID-19 originated in the United States, Italy and Spain.

Original processing methods: Amplified reference gene primers provided the basis for estimating nucleated cell counts. The table came from immunoSEQ multiplex PCR; TCRdb's copy has only in-frame clones and leaves some out. V and J calls and clone size follow that table, whereas D and trimming were derived from the DNA. In the table there are about 36,000 clones, approximately 78% of which are singletons. The chain employs TRBV10-3 and TRBJ2-7, with 8 bases aligning to TRBD2. The receptor's source is a human donor in a cohort sampled during active or convalescent COVID-19. The donor label of this sample is uncertain. The sample was peripheral blood. The CDR3 spells CATRGAGVGYEQYF. DNA for the CDR3: TGTGCCACCCGGGGAGCGGGAGTTGGGTACGAGCAGTACTTC.